The entry below describes one T cell receptor beta chain. Its recognized antigen is unknown. Within one base of it there is no much larger clone, and no base qualities were kept. The data originate from a study of cytomegalovirus exposure and HLA in healthy donors (dated by TCRdb to about 2017). Turning to the overall study: An earlier analysis of approximately 640 of the donors reported about 250 Gb of sequence data and 120 million or so unique TCR beta sequences from 190 million or so T cells. A later genetic analysis took genome-wide SNP genotypes for about 55% of the 666 donors and used that subset as a discovery cohort. To decide whether each TCR beta V gene segment behaved as functional or pseudogenic, an earlier analysis of nearly 600 of the donors relied on high-throughput TCR beta sequencing. The aim of the study was to test whether cataloging public T cell receptors could identify signatures of past pathogen exposure. Every discovery cohort repertoire had been produced on one sequencing platform. Rather than drawing on any new phenotypic data, the later analysis identified candidate immune exposures from TCR beta sequences and the way those sequences occurred across donors. The study profiled the T cell repertoires of about 640 subjects by immunosequencing and related them to cytomegalovirus serostatus. Class I and class II HLA loci were covered by the typing at four-digit resolution. To study patterns of TCR occurrence, a later analysis re-analyzed previously published TCR beta repertoires from several hundred donors and added high-resolution HLA genotyping. An early release covering around 630 HLA-typed donors comprised about 320 gigabases of sequencing data and 85 million or so unique TCR sequences. A separate validation cohort of over 95 different subjects was used in addition to the approximately 700-subject first cohort. Typing coverage varied by locus: about 620-640 donors for A, B, C, DRB1 and DQB1; roughly 510 for DQA1; 600 to 610 for DPA1; fewer than 480 for DPB1. Among the roughly 430 genotyped donors, roughly 80% belonged to the genetic ancestry cluster associated with self-reported Caucasian donors. To predict cytomegalovirus infection status, the study combined high-throughput TCR immunosequencing, statistical association of individual TCRs with disease status, and machine learning. Roughly 5 DR-DQ haplotypes were handled as single units for association and clustering, since linkage in the cohort was strong. Donor age, sex, ethnicity and CMV serostatus were compiled alongside the repertoire data. Among approximately 370 genotyped donors of the cohort, an average of around 220,000 unique TCR beta nucleotide sequences was sequenced per donor, of which roughly 17% were non-productive. What the work shows at the level of the full study, not this receptor alone: An earlier analysis of roughly 570 of the donors showed that most TCR beta V segments appeared in productive rearrangements either about 90% or about 30% of the time, which broadly matched IMGT annotations. In a later analysis, the rate of TCR association differed among HLA loci, with DRB1 alleles having the most associated TCRs and HLA-C alleles having the fewest. While some public TCRs were present in many individuals, most TCR sequences turned up only very rarely across donors. In a later genetic analysis, fewer N-insertions in productive TCRs were reported among donors in an Asian-associated ancestry cluster than the roughly 700-donor mean. The study listed 164 TCR beta chains as associated with cytomegalovirus. Correlated functional status among segregating V segments might reflect linkage disequilibrium, but an unknown experimental factor could not be ruled out. An association between a missense DCLRE1C variant and V-gene and J-gene trimming of TCR beta chains was found in a later genetic analysis and replicated in an independent cohort. The 87-base-pair reads could not distinguish some IMGT-functional V segments, including TRBV6-2 and TRBV6-3, so those segments were excluded. Presence/absence analyses assumed roughly uniform sequencing depth across donors, an assumption that may not hold. Assigning TCR associations to individual alleles was difficult when HLA alleles, especially DR and DQ, strongly co-occurred. Several of the top co-occurrence clusters appeared to be linked to parvovirus B19, influenza, CMV and Epstein-Barr virus, according to a later analysis. In vitro tests confirmed that three of the cytomegalovirus-associated TCR beta chains recognize cytomegalovirus antigens. A later analysis found that most CMV-associated TCR beta chains appeared HLA-restricted, with HLA associations seemingly driven largely by CMV exposure. A further reported finding was that TCR beta sequences accurately predicted the HLA-A and HLA-B alleles for most subjects in the first cohort. A group of highly shared sequence variants was considered likely to be a technical artifact of the sequencing pipeline. Specific HLA alleles were associated with 18,000 or so TCR beta sequences at a false discovery rate of 0.05 in a later analysis. Because counts were too low, 15 to 20 rarely observed V segments, including chromosome 9 orphons, were excluded from the earlier analysis of roughly 580 of the donors. It was suggested by the authors that the approach could potentially be generalized to other disease states and immunological phenotypes. In a later analysis, HLA-associated TCR beta chains were found to be more clonally expanded and to have lower generation probabilities than equally common non-associated chains. Immune exposure information for the cohort was limited to CMV serostatus. HLA typing was unavailable for some donors at each locus, so association tests used only the typed subset. The classifier was reported to diagnose cytomegalovirus status with high specificity and sensitivity in both the original cohort and the validation cohort. The cohort was sequenced for TCR beta chains only, and without alpha or paired-chain data the features that could be detected were limited.

To prepare the library, the immunoSEQ multiplex PCR assay was applied. For the multiplex PCR, a mixture combining 60 forward primers for TCR Vbeta segments and 13 reverse primers for TCR Jbeta segments was used. The CDR3 region of rearranged TCR beta genes was amplified from genomic DNA by a multiplex PCR assay. The amplified TCR beta libraries were sequenced on the Illumina HiSeq System as 87-base-pair reads. The source study handled its data this way. In a later analysis, some 80 million unique TCR beta chains were counted across the 500 to 850 repertoires, and roughly 10 million of these chains were shared by at least two donors. Raw reads were error-corrected and collapsed into unique sequences with a nearest-neighbor algorithm that merged closely related sequences to remove PCR and sequencing errors. To assign V, D and J gene segments, CDR3 sequences were aligned to IMGT reference sequences. Each retained sequence needed at least a six-nucleotide match to both a V gene segment and a J gene segment. Rearrangements were called productive when the CDR3 lacked stop codons and stayed in frame with V and J; all others were non-productive. Following IMGT convention, CDR3 was defined as the stretch from the second conserved V-encoded cysteine up to the conserved J-encoded phenylalanine. Sequences without an unambiguous match to a single V gene segment were excluded from the earlier analysis of almost 600 of the donors. An earlier analysis of fewer than 650 of the donors classified V segments as functional when productive rearrangements were above 56.7% and as segregating when the standard deviation between donors was above 5%. A statistical classification framework was built for diagnosing cytomegalovirus status from the catalog of TCR beta chain sequences. A later analysis assigned V and J genes by comparing TCR nucleotide sequences with IMGT/GENE-DB human TR gene sequences. A later analysis assigned CDR3 sequences and most-parsimonious VDJ recombination scenarios with the TCRdist pipeline. In a later analysis, each TCR beta chain was defined by its CDR3 amino acid sequence together with its V-gene family, and reads lacking a unique V-gene family were excluded. A later analysis removed several hundred highly shared, low-generation-probability nucleotide sequences to deal with suspected cross-contamination and a sequencing artifact. For each public chain, a later analysis derived a clonal expansion index from normalized ranks of inferred template counts within each repertoire. Generation probabilities in a later analysis came from a VDJ recombination model fitted to out-of-frame rearrangements, and those results were checked against IGoR. In a later analysis, hypergeometric tests were used to score TCR-TCR, TCR-HLA and TCR-CMV co-occurrence, with a repertoire-size bias correction applied to TCR pairs. To estimate false discovery rates, a later analysis permuted the HLA or CMV assignments 20 times. In a later analysis, co-occurring TCRs were grouped using DBSCAN, with TCRdist sequence similarity added in when clustering inside HLA-allele-positive subsets. Repertoires with fewer than 30,000 or more than 120,000 public chains were left out of co-occurrence clustering, as were about 5 repertoires with anomalous nucleotide sharing. TCRdb took this table from immuneACCESS and kept in-frame rearrangements with V and J called. Such tables lack part of the clones; where checked against another copy, unresolved V genes explain under half of the gap, and the rest is unexplained. Clonal size and the V and J genes are those of that table, whereas D and trimming came from the DNA. The sample contains 150,000 to 200,000 clones, approximately 80% of them found a single time. The ten largest clones capture under 0.6% of the sample.

Clipping removes 4 bases from V and 0 bases from J, with 12 as the unmatched junction base count. The CDR3 covers 18 residues, taking in both the cysteine and the phenylalanine. Only the CDR3 portion is preserved as DNA: 54 bases, with reading frame beginning at the first base. Sequences LNHDA (CDR1) and SQIVND (CDR2) are obtained from the germline V gene (reference sequence). The cohort consisted of 666 healthy bone marrow donors. Cohort members were all nominally healthy when sampled, although unrecorded immune exposures were likely present. The donor was CMV seronegative and was included in the group of about 350 seronegative cohort members. Every donor gave a peripheral blood sample, and the peripheral blood mononuclear cells from that sample were used for TCR beta sequencing. Genomic DNA extraction from the blood cell samples was performed with the Qiagen DNeasy Blood Extraction Kit.

The chain employs TRBV19 and TRBJ1-5, with TRBD1 matching 7 junction bases. Sequencing was performed on PBMCs. The TCR was taken from a woman aged 50 to 60 in good health and CMV-seronegative. The nucleotides read TGTGCCAGTAGTACAGGGGGTAGTGCAGCCCATAGCAATCAGCCCCAGCATTTT. Its translation reads: CASSTGGSAAHSNQPQHF. The full variable domain, with segments outside the CDR3 supplied by the reference TRBV19 and TRBJ1-5 proteins, appears as DGGITQSPKYLFRKEGQNVTLSCEQNLNHDAMYWYRQDPGQGLRLIYYSQIVNDFQKGDIAEGYSVSREKKESFPLTVTSAQKNPTAFYLCASSTGGSAAHSNQPQHFGDGTRLSIL.